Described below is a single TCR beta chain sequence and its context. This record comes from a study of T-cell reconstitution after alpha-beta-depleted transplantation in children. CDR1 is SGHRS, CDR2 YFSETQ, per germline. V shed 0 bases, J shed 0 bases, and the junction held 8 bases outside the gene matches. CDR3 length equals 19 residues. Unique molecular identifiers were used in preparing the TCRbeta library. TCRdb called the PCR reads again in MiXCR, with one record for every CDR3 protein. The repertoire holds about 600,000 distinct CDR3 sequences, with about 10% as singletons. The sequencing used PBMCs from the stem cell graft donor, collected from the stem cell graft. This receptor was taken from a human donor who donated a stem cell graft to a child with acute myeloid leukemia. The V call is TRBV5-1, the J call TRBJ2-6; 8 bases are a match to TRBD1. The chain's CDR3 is CASSLAPTGVISGANVLTF. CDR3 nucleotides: TGCGCCAGCAGCTTGGCCCCGACAGGGGTGATCTCTGGGGCCAACGTCCTGACTTTC.